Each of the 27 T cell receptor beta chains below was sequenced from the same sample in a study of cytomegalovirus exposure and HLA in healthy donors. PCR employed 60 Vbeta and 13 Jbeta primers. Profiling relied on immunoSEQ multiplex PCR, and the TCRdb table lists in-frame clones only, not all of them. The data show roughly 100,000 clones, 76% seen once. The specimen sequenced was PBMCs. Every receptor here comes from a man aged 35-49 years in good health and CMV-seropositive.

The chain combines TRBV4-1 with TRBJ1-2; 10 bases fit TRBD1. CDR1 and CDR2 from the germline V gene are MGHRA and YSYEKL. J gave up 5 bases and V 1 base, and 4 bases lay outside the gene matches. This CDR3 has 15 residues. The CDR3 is CASSQATGGAYGYTF. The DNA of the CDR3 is TGCGCCAGCAGCCAAGCGACAGGGGGCGCATATGGCTACACCTTC.

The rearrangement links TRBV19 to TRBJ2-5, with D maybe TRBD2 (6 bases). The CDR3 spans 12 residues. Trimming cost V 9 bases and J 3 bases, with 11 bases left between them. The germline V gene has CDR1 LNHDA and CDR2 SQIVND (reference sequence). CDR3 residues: CASGDFKETQYF. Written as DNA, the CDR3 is TGTGCCAGCGGGGACTTCAAAGAGACCCAGTACTTC.

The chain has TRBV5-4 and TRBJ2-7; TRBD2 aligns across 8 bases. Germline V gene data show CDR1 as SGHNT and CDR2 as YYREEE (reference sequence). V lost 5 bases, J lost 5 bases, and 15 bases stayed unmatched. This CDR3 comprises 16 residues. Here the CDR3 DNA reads TGTGCCAGCAGTCCCTTTCGGGTAGCGGGAACCAACGAGCAGTACTTC. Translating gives CASSPFRVAGTNEQYF.

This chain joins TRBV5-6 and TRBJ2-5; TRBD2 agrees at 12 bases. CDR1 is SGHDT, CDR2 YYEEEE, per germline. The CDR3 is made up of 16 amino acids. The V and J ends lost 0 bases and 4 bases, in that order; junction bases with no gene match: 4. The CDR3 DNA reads TGTGCCAGCAGCTTGGGACTAGCGGGAGTAGGAGAGACCCAGTACTTC. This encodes CASSLGLAGVGETQYF.

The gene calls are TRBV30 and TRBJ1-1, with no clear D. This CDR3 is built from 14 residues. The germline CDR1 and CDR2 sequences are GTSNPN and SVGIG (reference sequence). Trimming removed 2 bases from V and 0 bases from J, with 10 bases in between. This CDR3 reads CAWSPWSLNTEAFF. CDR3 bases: TGTGCCTGGAGTCCCTGGAGTCTGAACACTGAAGCTTTCTTT.

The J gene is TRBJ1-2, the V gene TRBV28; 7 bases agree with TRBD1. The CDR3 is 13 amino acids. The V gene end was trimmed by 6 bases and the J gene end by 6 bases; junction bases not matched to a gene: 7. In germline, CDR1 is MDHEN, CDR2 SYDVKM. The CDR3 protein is CASSFTGANGYTF. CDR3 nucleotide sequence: TGTGCCAGCAGCTTTACAGGGGCAAATGGCTACACCTTC.

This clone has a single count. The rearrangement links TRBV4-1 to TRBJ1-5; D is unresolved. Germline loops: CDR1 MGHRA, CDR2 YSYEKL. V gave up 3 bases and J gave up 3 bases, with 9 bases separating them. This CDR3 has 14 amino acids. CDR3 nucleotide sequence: TGCGCCAGCAGCCATGCAGGTATCAATCAGCCCCAGCATTTT. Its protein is CASSHAGINQPQHF.

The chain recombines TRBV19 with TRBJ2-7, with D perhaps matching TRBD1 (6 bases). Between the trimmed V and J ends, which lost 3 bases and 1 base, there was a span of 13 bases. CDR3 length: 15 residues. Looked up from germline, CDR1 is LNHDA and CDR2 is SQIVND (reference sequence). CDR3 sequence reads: CASSISAGESYEQYF. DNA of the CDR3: TGTGCCAGTAGTATCTCTGCAGGGGAATCCTACGAGCAGTACTTC.

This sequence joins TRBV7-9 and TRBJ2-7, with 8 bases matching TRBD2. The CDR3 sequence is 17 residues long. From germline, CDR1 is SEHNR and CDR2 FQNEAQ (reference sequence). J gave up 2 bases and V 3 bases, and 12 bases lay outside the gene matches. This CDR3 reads CASSFLFGREAPYEQYF. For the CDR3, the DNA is TGTGCCAGCAGCTTTCTATTCGGGCGGGAGGCCCCCTACGAGCAGTACTTC.

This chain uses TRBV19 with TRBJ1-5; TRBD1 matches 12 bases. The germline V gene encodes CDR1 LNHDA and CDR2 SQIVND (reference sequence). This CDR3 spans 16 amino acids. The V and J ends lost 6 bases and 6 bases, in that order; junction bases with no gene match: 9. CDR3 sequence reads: CASRKGQGASSQPQHF. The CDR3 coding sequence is TGTGCCAGTAGAAAGGGACAGGGGGCGTCTTCTCAGCCCCAGCATTTT.

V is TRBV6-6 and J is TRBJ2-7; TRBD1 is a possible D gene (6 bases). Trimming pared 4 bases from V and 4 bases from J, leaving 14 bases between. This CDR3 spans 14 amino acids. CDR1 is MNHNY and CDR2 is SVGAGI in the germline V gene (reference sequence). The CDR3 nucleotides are TGTGCCAGCAGTTTTTCCAGTCAGGGGTACGAGCAGTACTTC. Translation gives CASSFSSQGYEQYF.

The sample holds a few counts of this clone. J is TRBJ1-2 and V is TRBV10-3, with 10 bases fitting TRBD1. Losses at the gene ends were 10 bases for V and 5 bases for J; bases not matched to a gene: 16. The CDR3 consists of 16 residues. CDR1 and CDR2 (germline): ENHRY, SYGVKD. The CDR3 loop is CASSPQTGTGAYGYTF. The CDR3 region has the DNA TGTGCCAGCAGCCCGCAAACCGGGACAGGGGCTTATGGCTACACCTTC.

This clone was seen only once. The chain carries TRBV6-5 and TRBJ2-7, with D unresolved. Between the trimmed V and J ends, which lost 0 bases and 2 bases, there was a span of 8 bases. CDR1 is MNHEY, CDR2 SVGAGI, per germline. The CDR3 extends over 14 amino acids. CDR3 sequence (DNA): TGTGCCAGCAGTTACTCGGAGAGAACCTACGAGCAGTACTTC. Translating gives CASSYSERTYEQYF.

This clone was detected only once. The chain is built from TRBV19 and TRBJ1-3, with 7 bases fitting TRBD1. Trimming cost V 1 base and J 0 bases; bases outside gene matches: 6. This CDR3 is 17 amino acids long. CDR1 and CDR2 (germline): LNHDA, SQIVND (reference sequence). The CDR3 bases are TGTGCCAGTAGTATAGGGGGACAGATTAGCTCTGGAAACACCATATATTTT. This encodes CASSIGGQISSGNTIYF.

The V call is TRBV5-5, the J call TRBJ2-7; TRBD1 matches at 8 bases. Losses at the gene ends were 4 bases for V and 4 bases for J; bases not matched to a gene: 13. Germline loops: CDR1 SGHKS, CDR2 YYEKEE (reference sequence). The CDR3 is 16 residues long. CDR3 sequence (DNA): TGTGCCAGCAGCCCGGATGGTCCCAGGGGGCGGTACGAGCAGTACTTC. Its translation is CASSPDGPRGRYEQYF.

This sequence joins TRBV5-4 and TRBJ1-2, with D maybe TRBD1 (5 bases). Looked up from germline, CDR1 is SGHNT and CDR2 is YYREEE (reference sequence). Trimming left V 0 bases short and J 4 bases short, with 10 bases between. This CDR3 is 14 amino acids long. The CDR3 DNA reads TGTGCCAGCAGCTTGGAGGGAGGGGCCTATGGCTACACCTTC. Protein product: CASSLEGGAYGYTF.

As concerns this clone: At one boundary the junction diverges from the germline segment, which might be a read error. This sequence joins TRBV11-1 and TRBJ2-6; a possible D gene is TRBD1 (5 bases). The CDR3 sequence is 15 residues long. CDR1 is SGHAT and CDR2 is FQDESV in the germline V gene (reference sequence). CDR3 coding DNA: TGTGCCAGCAGCTTTCGAGGTTCTGGGGCCAACGGCCTGACTTTC. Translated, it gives CASSFRGSGANGLTF.

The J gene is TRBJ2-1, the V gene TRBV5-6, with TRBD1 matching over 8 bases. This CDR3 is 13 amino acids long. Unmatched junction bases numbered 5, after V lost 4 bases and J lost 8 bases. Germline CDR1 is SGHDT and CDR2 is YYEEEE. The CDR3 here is CASSKTGVHEQFF. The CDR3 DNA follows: TGTGCCAGCAGCAAGACAGGGGTCCATGAGCAGTTCTTC.

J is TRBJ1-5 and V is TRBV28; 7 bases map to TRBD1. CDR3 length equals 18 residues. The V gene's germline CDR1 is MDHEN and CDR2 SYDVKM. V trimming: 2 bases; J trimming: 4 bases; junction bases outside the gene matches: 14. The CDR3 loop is CASSLRYWDSRLNQPQHF. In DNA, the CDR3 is TGTGCCAGCAGTTTACGATATTGGGACAGCCGGTTAAATCAGCCCCAGCATTTT. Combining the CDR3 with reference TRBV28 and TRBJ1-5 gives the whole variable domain DVKVTQSSRYLVKRTGEKVFLECVQDMDHENMFWYRQDPGLGLRLIYFSYDVKMKEKGDIPEGYSVSREKKERFSLILESASTNQTSMYLCASSLRYWDSRLNQPQHFGDGTRLSIL.

The CDR3 bases are TGTGCCAGCTCACCTACTACGGGGAACCCCTCCTACGAGCAGTACTTC. It encodes CASSPTTGNPSYEQYF. The rearrangement joins TRBV18 to TRBJ2-7, with D possibly being TRBD2 (5 bases). Germline lookup yields CDR1 KGHSH and CDR2 LQKENI. Trimming stripped 3 bases from V and 0 bases from J, with 15 bases between. The CDR3 totals 16 residues. Looking up the rest from reference TRBV18 and TRBJ2-7 gives the full variable domain: NAGVMQNPRHLVRRRGQEARLRCSPMKGHSHVYWYRQLPEEGLKFMVYLQKENIIDESGMPKERFSAEFPKEGPSILRIQQVVRGDSAAYFCASSPTTGNPSYEQYFGPGTRLTVT.

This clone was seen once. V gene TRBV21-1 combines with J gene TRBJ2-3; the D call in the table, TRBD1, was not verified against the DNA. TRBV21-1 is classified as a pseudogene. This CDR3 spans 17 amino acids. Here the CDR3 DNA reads TGTGCCAGCAAAGATGGGACAGGGGCGGGAAGCACAGATACGCAGTATTTT. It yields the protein CASKDGTGAGSTDTQYF.

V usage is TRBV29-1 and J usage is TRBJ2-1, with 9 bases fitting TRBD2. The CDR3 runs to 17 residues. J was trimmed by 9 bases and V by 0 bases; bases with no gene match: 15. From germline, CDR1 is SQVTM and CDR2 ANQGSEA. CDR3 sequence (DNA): TGCAGCGTTGAAGATTCCCTCCTATGGGCGGGGGGGGGTGAGCAGTTCTTC. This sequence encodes CSVEDSLLWAGGGEQFF.

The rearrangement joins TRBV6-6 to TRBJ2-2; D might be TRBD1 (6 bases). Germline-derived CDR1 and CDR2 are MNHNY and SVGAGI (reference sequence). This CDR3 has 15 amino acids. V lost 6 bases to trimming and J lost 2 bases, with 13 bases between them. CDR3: CASSFAQGNTGELFF. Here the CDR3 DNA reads TGTGCCAGCAGCTTCGCACAGGGAAACACCGGGGAGCTGTTTTTT.

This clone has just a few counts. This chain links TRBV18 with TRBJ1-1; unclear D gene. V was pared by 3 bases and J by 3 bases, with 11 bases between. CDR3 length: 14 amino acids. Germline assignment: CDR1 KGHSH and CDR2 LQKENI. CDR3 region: CASSPQGRDTEAFF. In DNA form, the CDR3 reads TGTGCCAGCTCACCCCAAGGGAGGGACACTGAAGCTTTCTTT.

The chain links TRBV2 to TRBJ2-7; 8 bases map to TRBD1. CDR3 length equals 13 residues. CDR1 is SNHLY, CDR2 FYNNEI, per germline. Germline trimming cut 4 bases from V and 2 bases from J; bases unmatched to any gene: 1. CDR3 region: CASSGTGTYEQYF. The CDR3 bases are TGTGCCAGCAGTGGGACAGGGACCTACGAGCAGTACTTC.

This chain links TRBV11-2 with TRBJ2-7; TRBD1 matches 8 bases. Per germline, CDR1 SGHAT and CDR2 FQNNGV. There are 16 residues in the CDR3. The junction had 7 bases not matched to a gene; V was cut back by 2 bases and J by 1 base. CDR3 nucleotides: TGTGCCAGCAGCTTATACGTTGGACAGGGTTCCTACGAGCAGTACTTC. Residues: CASSLYVGQGSYEQYF.

The CDR3: CAISTGLTSTDTQYF. The CDR3 DNA reads TGTGCCATCAGTACGGGACTAACTAGCACAGATACGCAGTATTTT. The V gene is TRBV10-3, the J gene TRBJ2-3, with TRBD2 identical over 7 bases. The junction had 5 bases not matched to a gene; V was cut back by 5 bases and J by 0 bases. From germline, CDR1 is ENHRY and CDR2 SYGVKD. The CDR3 runs to 15 residues.